This T cell receptor beta chain was found in a study of T cell responses to AZD1222 COVID-19 vaccine. Pooled in the analysis were second doses at about 4 or about 12 weeks. V lost 3 bases to trimming and J lost 1 base, with 13 bases between them. The CDR3 spans 16 residues. Germline V lookup: CDR1 SGDLS, CDR2 YYNGEE. Data came from immunoSEQ multiplex PCR; TCRdb stores just in-frame clones and leaves some out. The table shows approximately 150,000 clones, with just over 90% occurring only once. Study-level points and caveats: Dominant at 160-218 and 743-854, vaccine-associated CD4 TCRs also spanned spike. Regions left unmutated in variants are reportedly the target of nearly half of spike-specific TCRs. It should be noted that donors were predominantly white British and more often female, and clonal diversity was possibly underestimated.

Note on this clone: Its antigen remains unidentified.

This receptor was obtained from an adult who received the AZD1222 COVID-19 vaccine. The specimen comprised peripheral blood, sampled 28 days after the second AZD1222 dose. J is TRBJ1-4 and V is TRBV9, with D maybe TRBD1 (5 bases). The CDR3 DNA reads as TGTGCCAGCAGCGGGGACCCTACGGGAACTAATGAAAAACTGTTTTTT. Amino acid sequence: CASSGDPTGTNEKLFF.